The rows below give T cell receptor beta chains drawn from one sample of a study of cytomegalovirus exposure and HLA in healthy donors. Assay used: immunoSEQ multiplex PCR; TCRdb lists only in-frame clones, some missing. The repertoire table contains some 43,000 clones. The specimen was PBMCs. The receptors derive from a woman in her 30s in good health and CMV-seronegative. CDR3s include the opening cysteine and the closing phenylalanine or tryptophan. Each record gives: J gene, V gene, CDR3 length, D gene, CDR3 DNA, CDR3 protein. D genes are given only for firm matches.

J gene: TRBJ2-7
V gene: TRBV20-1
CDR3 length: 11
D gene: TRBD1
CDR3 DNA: TGCACCGCGGACAGGGACGGCGAGCAGTACTTC
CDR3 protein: CTADRDGEQYF

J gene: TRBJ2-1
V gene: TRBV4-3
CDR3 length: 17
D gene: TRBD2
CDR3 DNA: TGCGCCAGCAGCCAAGTTAGCGGGAGGGGCTCCGACAATGAGCAGTTCTTC
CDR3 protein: CASSQVSGRGSDNEQFF

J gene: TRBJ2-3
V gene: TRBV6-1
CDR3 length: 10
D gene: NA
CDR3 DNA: TGTGCCAGCAGAGCCGATCCGCAGTATTTT
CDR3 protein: CASRADPQYF

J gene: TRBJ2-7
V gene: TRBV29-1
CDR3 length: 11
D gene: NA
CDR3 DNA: TGCAGCGTGCGAGGCGCCTACGAGCAGTACTTC
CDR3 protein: CSVRGAYEQYF

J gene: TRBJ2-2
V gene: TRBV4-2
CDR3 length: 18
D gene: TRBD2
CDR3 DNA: TGTGCCAGCAGCCAAGATCCGGCGGGAGGGCCGTACACCGGGGAGCTGTTTTTT
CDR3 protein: CASSQDPAGGPYTGELFF

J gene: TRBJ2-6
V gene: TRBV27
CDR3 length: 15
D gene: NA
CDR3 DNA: TGTGCCAGCGGACAGAGGAGCTCTGGGGCCAACGTCCTGACTTTC
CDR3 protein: CASGQRSSGANVLTF

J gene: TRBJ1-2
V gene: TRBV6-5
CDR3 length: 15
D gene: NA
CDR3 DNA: TGTGCCAGCAGTCGCCGAGACAGGAACAACTATGGCTACACCTTC
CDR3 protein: CASSRRDRNNYGYTF

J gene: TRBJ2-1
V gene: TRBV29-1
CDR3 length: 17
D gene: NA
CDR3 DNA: TGCAGCGTTGAAGGTCGTGGAGGAGTAAGCTCCTACAATGAGCAGTTCTTC
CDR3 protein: CSVEGRGGVSSYNEQFF

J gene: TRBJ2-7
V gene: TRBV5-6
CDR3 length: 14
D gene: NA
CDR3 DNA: TGTGCCAGCAGCCTAACAGGTTTTACCTACGAGCAGTACTTC
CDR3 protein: CASSLTGFTYEQYF

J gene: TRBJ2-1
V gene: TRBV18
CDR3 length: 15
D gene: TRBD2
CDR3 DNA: TGTGCCAGCTCCCCAGGACTAGCGGACAACAATGAGCAGTTCTTC
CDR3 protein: CASSPGLADNNEQFF

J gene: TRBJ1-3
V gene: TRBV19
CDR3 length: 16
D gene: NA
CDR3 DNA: TGTGCCAGTAGTCGGCAGGGTCCGATCTCTGGAAACACCATATATTTT
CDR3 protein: CASSRQGPISGNTIYF

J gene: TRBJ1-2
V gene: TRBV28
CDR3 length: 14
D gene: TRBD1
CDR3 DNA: TGTGCCAGCAGTTACCCAGGACAGGGTTATGGCTACACCTTC
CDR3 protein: CASSYPGQGYGYTF

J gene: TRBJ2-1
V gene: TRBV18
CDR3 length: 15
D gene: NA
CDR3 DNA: TGTGCCAGCTCACCGGCGGGCGGGACCTACAATGAGCAGTTCTTC
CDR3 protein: CASSPAGGTYNEQFF

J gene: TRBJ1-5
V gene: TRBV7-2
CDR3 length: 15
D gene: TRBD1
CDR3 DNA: TGTGCCAGCAGCTTAGGAGGGGGCGCGGGTCAGCCCCAGCATTTT
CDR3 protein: CASSLGGGAGQPQHF

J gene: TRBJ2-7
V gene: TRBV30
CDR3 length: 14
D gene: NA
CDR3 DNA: TGTGCCTGGAGTATTACAGGCGGGACCTACGAGCAGTACTTC
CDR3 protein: CAWSITGGTYEQYF

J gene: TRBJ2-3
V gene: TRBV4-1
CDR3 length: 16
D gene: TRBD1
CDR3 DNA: TGCGCCAGCAGGGTCGTCGGCGACAGGGGCAAGGATACGCAGTATTTT
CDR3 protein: CASRVVGDRGKDTQYF

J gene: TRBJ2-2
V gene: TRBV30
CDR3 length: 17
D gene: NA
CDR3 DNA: TGTGCCTGGAGTTCATTGACAGGGAGGCTCCGTGCCGGGGAGCTGTTTTTT
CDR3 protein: CAWSSLTGRLRAGELFF

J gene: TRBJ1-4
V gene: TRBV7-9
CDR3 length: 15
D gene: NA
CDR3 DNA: TGTGCCAGCAGCTTAACACAAAACCATCATGAAAAACTGTTTTTT
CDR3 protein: CASSLTQNHHEKLFF

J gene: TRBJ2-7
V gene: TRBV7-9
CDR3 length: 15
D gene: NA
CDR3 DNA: TGTGCCAGCAGCCCCGGAGACAGAAAAGCCTACGAGCAGTACTTC
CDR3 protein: CASSPGDRKAYEQYF

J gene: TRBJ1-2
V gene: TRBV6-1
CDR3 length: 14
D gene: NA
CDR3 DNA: TGTGCCAGCAAATACGGACAGTGGTCTGGAGGCTACACCTTC
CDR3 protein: CASKYGQWSGGYTF

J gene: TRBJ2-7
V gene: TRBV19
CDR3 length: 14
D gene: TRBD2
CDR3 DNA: TGTGCCAGTAGCCAGACTAGCGGGACATACGAGCAGTACTTC
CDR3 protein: CASSQTSGTYEQYF

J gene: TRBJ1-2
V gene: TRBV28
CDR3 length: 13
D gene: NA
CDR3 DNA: TGTGCCAGCAGTTTAGGAGGGGACTATGGCTACACCTTC
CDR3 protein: CASSLGGDYGYTF

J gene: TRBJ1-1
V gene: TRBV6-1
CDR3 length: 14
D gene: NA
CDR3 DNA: TGTGCCAGTACAACGGGGGGACGGGGGTTGTTAACTTTCTTT
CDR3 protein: CASTTGGRGLLTFF

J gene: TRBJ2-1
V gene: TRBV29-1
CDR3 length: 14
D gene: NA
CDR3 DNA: TGCAGCGTTGTGGCGGGCGAAGCGGGCGATGAGCAGTTCTTC
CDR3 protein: CSVVAGEAGDEQFF

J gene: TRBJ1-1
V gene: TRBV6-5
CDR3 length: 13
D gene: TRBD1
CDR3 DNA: TGTGCCAGCAGTCTCCGGGACAGGGGGGAAGCTTTCTTT
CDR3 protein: CASSLRDRGEAFF

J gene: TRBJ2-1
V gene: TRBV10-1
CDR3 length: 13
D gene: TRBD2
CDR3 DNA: TGCGCCAGCAGTGGACTAGCGGACAATGAGCAGTTCTTC
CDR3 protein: CASSGLADNEQFF

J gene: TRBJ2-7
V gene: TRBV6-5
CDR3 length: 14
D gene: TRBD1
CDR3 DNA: TGTGCCAGCAGTGGGACAGGGGGTTCCTACGAGCAGTACTTC
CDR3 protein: CASSGTGGSYEQYF

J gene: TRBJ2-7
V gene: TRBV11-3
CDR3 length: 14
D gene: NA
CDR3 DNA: TGTGCCAGCAGCTTAATCGCGGGAACCTACGAGCAGTACTTC
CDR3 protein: CASSLIAGTYEQYF

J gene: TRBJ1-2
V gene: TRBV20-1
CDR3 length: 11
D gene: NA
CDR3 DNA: TGCAGTGCCGTAAGTACGGTCAGGCCCAACTTC
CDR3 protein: CSAVSTVRPNF

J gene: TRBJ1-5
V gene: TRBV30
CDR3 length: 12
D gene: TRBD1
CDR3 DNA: TGTGCCTGGGACAGGGCCGGTCAGCCCCAGCATTTT
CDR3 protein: CAWDRAGQPQHF

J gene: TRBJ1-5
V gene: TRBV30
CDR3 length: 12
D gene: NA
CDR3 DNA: TGTGCCTGGAGTGTACGGGGGGGGCCCCAGCATTTT
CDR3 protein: CAWSVRGGPQHF

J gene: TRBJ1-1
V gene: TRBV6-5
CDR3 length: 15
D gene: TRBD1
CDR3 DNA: TGTGCCAGCAAGGCAGGGGGGAAAGTGTATTCTGAAGCTTTCTTT
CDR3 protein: CASKAGGKVYSEAFF

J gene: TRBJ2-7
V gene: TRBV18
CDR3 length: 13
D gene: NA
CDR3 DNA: TGTGCCAGCTCATTGGGGAGTTCCTACGAGCAGTACTTC
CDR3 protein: CASSLGSSYEQYF

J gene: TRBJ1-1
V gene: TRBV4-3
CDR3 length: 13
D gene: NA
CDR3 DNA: TGCGCCAGCAGCCAAGATCGTGGAGACCAAGCTTTCTTT
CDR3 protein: CASSQDRGDQAFF

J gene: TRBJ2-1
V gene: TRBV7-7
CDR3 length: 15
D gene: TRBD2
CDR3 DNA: TGTGCTAGCAGCTTGTCTACTAGCGGCTACAATGAGCAGTTCTTC
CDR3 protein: CASSLSTSGYNEQFF

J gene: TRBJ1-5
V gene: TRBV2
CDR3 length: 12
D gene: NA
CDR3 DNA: TGTGCCAGCGACAGGAGCAATCAGCCCCAGCATTTT
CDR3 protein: CASDRSNQPQHF

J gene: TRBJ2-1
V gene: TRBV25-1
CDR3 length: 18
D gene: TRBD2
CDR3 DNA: TGTGCCAGCCTGAGGGTAGCGGGAGGGCCCATCTCCTACAATGAGCAGTTCTTC
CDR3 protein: CASLRVAGGPISYNEQFF

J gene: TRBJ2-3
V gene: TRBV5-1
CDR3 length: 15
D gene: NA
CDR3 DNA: TGCGCCAGCAGCTTGTCGGGAGTAAGCACAGATACGCAGTATTTT
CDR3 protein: CASSLSGVSTDTQYF

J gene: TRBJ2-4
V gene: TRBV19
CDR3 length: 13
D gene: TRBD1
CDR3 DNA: TGTGCCAGTAGGACAGGGGGGCGAGCTATTCAGTACTTC
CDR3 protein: CASRTGGRAIQYF

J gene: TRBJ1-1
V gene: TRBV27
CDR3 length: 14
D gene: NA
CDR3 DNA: TGTGCCAGCAGCGTAAGGACAGCGAACACTGAAGCTTTCTTT
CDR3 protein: CASSVRTANTEAFF